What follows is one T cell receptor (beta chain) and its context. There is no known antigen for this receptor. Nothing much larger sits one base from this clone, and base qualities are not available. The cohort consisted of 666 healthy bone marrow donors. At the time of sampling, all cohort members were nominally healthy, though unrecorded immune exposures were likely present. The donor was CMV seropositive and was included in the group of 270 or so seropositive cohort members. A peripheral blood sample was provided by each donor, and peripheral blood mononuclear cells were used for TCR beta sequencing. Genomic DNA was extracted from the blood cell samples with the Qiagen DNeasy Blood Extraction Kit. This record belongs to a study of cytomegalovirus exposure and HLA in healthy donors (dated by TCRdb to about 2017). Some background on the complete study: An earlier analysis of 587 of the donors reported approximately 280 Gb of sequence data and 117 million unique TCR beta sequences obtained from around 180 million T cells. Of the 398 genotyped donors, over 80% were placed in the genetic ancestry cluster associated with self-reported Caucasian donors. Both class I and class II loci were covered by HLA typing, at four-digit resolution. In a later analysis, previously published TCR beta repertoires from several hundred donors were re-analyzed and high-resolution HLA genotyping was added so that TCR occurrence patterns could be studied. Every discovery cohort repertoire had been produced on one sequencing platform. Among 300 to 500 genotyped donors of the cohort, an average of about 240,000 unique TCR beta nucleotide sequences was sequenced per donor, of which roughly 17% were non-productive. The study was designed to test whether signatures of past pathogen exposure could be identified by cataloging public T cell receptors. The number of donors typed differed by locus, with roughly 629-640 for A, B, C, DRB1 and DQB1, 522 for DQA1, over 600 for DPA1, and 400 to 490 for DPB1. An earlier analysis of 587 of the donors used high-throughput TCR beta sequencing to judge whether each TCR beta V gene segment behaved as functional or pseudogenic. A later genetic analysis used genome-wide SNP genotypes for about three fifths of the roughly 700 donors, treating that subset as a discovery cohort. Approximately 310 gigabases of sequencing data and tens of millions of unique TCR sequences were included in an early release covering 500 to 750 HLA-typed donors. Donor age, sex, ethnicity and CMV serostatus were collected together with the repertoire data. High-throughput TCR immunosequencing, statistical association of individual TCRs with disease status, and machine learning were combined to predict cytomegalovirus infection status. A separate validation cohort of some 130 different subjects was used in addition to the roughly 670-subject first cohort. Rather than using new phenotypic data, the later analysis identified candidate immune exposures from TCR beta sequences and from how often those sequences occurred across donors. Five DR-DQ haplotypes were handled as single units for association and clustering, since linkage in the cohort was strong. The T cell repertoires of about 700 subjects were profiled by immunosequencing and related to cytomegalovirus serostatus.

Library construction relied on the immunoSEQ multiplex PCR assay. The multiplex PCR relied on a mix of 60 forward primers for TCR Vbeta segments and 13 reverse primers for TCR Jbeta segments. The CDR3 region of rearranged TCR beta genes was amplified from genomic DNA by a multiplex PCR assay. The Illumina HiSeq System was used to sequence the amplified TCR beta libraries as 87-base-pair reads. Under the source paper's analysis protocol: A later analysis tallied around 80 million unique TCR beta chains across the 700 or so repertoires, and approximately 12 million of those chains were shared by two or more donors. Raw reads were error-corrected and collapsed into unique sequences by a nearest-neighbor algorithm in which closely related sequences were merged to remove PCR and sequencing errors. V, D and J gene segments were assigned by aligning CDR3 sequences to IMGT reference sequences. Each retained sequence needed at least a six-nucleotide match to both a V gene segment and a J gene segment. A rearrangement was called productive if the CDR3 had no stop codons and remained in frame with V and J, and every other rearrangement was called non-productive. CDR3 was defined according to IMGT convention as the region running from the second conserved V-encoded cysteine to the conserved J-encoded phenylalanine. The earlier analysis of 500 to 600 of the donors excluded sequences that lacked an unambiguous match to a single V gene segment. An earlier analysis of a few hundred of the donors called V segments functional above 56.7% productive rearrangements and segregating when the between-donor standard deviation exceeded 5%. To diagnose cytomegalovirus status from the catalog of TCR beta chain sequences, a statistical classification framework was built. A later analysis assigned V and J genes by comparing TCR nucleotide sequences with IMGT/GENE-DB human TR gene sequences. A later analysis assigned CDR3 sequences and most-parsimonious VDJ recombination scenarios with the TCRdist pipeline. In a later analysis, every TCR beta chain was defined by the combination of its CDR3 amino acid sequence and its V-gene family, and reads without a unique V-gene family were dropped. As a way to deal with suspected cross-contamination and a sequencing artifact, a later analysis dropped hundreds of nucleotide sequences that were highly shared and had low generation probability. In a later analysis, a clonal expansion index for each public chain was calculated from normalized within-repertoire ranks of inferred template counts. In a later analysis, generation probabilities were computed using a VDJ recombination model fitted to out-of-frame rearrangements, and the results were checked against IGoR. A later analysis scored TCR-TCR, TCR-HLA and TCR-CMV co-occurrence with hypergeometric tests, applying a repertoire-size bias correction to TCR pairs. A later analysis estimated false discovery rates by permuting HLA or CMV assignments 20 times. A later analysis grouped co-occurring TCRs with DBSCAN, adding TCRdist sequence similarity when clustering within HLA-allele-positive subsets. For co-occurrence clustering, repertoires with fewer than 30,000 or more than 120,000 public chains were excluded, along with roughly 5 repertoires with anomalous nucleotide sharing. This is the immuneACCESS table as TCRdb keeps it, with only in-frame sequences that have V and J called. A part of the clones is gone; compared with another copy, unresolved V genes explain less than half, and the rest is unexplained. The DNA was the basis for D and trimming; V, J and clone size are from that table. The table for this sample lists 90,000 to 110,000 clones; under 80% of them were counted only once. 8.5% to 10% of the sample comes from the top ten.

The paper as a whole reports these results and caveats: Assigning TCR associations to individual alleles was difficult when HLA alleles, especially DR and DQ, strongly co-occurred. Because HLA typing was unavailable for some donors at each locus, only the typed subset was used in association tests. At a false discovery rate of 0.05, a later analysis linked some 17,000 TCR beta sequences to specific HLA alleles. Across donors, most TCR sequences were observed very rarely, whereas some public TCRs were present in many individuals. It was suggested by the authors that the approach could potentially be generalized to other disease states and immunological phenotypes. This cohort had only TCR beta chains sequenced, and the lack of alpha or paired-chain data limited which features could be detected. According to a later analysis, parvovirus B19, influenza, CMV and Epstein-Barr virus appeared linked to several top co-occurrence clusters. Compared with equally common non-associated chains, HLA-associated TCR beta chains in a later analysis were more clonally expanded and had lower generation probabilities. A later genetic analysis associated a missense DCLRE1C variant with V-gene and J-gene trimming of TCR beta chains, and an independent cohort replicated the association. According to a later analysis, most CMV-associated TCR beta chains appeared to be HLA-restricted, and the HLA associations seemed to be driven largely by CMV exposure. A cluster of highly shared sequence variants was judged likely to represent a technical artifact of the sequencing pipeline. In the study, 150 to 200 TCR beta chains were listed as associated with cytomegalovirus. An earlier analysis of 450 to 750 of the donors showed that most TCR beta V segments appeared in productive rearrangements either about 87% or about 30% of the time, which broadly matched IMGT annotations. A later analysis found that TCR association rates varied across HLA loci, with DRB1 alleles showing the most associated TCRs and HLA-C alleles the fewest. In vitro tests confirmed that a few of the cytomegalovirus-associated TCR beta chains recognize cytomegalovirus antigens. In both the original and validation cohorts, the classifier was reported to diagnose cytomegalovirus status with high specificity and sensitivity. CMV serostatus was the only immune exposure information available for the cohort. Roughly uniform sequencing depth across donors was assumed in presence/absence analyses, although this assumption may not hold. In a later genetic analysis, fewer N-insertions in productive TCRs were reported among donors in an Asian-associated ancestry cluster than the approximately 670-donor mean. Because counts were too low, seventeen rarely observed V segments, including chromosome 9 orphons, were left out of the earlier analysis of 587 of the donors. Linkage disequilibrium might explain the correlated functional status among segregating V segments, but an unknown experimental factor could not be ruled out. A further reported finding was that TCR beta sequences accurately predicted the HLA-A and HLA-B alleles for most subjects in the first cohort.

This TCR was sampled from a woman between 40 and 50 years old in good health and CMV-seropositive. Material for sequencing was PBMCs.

Here is the DNA: TGTGCCAGCAGCTTTGGGACCGGGACAGGGGCAATTGAAGCTTTCTTT. Translated, this is CASSFGTGTGAIEAFF. The receptor chain draws on TRBV7-9 and TRBJ1-1; TRBD1 aligns with 10 central bases. Per the germline V gene (reference sequence), SEHNR is the CDR1 and FQNEAQ is the CDR2. Relative to germline, V is missing 3 bases and J is missing 7 bases, with 11 bases of the junction outside any gene match. From the cysteine through the phenylalanine, the CDR3 covers 16 amino acids. Only CDR3 DNA is held: 48 bases, read in frame from base 1.